These T cell receptor beta chains were read from a single sample in a study of post-analysis software for immune sequencing data. MiXCR was run by TCRdb on the PCR reads, yielding one entry per CDR3 protein. Found here are about 430,000 distinct CDR3 sequences, 39% of them singletons; the top ten hold roughly 8.2%. Sequencing was done on a sample of blood. The receptors shown here come from a girl aged 2-10 years with multiple sclerosis. The CDR3 runs from the conserved cysteine through the conserved F or W. D genes are given only for firm matches. Clone size is not always given. Where it is, it says once, few, many or a class for expanded clones.

len	abundance	v_gene	j_gene	d_gene	CDR3aa	CDR3nt
14	-	TRBV19	TRBJ2-6	-	CASSIVLWANVRTF	TGTGCCAGTAGTATCGTTCTTTGGGCCAACGTCCGGACTTTC
14	-	TRBV7-2	TRBJ2-7	TRBD2	CASRDGRTRFEQYF	TGTGCCAGCCGGGACGGGAGGACCCGGTTCGAGCAGTACTTC
14	many	TRBV27	TRBJ2-7	TRBD1	CASSRTGGSYEQYF	TGTGCCAGCAGCCGGACAGGGGGCTCCTACGAGCAGTACTTC
17	-	TRBV20-1	TRBJ2-5	TRBD2	CSAPRLSGRADQETQYF	TGCAGTGCTCCTCGACTCAGCGGGAGGGCCGATCAAGAGACCCAGTACTTC
16	few	TRBV7-2	TRBJ2-3	-	CASSLNTIGVEDTQYF	TGTGCCAGCAGCTTAAATACTATAGGTGTTGAAGATACGCAGTATTTT
13	-	TRBV29-1	TRBJ1-2	-	CSVTGTTNYGYTF	TGCAGCGTCACCGGGACTACTAACTATGGCTACACCTTC
12	few	TRBV28	TRBJ2-1	-	CASSRYQNEQFF	TGTGCCAGCAGCCGCTATCAGAATGAGCAGTTCTTC
16	-	TRBV20-1	TRBJ1-2	-	CSARGFKVGGRDGYTF	TGCAGTGCTAGGGGCTTCAAGGTTGGGGGTCGGGATGGCTACACCTTC
15	-	TRBV4-1	TRBJ1-5	TRBD1	CASSQPGQSNQPQHF	TGCGCCAGCAGCCAACCGGGACAGAGCAATCAGCCCCAGCATTTT
14	-	TRBV29-1	TRBJ2-1	-	CSVDRQRHYNEQFF	TGCAGCGTTGACCGGCAGAGACACTACAATGAGCAGTTCTTC
18	-	TRBV4-2	TRBJ2-3	TRBD2	CASSQDGSGGDHTDTQYF	TGTGCCAGCAGCCAAGATGGGAGCGGGGGGGACCACACAGATACGCAGTATTTT
11	many	TRBV28	TRBJ1-2	-	CASNGDYGYTF	TGTGCCAGCAACGGGGATTATGGCTACACCTTC
14	-	TRBV5-6	TRBJ1-1	-	CASSLGWANTEAFF	TGTGCCAGCAGCTTGGGTTGGGCCAACACTGAAGCTTTCTTT
13	-	TRBV7-2	TRBJ2-5	-	CASSLFNGETQYF	TGTGCCAGCAGCTTATTCAACGGAGAGACCCAGTACTTC
11	-	TRBV5-1	TRBJ1-1	-	CASSSGREAFF	TGCGCCAGCAGCTCGGGACGGGAAGCTTTCTTT
13	few	TRBV12-3/TRBV12-4	TRBJ2-7	TRBD1	CASFATGDYEQYF	TGTGCCAGCTTCGCGACAGGGGACTACGAGCAGTACTTC
13	-	TRBV7-2	TRBJ2-1	-	CASSTRERNEQFF	TGTGCCAGCAGCACACGGGAGCGGAATGAGCAGTTCTTC
15	-	TRBV20-1	TRBJ2-3	TRBD2	CSARVMTSSTDTQYF	TGCAGTGCTAGAGTAATGACTAGCAGCACAGATACGCAGTATTTT
18	few	TRBV4-3	TRBJ2-7	-	CASSQVLVSQEYSYEQYF	TGCGCCAGCAGCCAAGTCCTAGTTTCGCAGGAATACTCCTACGAGCAGTACTTC
13	-	TRBV10-2	TRBJ2-5	-	CASMQTGLETQYF	TGCGCCAGCATGCAGACGGGTCTGGAGACCCAGTACTTC
12	few	TRBV29-1	TRBJ2-7	TRBD1	CSAGTAYYEQYF	TGCAGCGCCGGGACAGCTTATTACGAGCAGTACTTC
14	-	TRBV6-2/TRBV6-3	TRBJ1-2	-	CASSFPTANYGYTF	TGTGCCAGCAGTTTCCCGACAGCTAACTATGGCTACACCTTC
14	-	TRBV24-1	TRBJ1-5	-	CATSATGLRQPQHF	TGTGCCACCAGTGCTACAGGGTTACGTCAGCCCCAGCATTTT
18	-	TRBV5-1	TRBJ2-1	TRBD2	CASSPGLAGGQGYNEQFF	TGCGCCAGCAGCCCGGGACTAGCGGGAGGGCAGGGTTACAATGAGCAGTTCTTC
14	-	TRBV9	TRBJ2-7	-	CASSVGQRPYEQYF	TGTGCCAGCAGCGTAGGACAGAGGCCTTACGAGCAGTACTTC
17	-	TRBV28	TRBJ1-1	-	CASSPHPRVAMNTEAFF	TGTGCCAGCAGTCCCCACCCTCGAGTGGCTATGAACACTGAAGCTTTCTTT
13	few	TRBV15	TRBJ2-7	-	CATIRTAFYEQYF	TGTGCCACCATCAGGACAGCATTTTACGAGCAGTACTTC
18	-	TRBV12-3/TRBV12-4	TRBJ2-3	TRBD2	CASSFAFRLAGGGDTQYF	TGTGCCAGCAGTTTCGCCTTCCGACTAGCGGGAGGTGGAGATACGCAGTATTTT
17	-	TRBV3-1	TRBJ2-5	TRBD2	CASSQELGAGGQETQYF	TGTGCCAGCAGCCAAGAACTAGGAGCGGGGGGCCAAGAGACCCAGTACTTC
14	few	TRBV29-1	TRBJ2-3	-	CSVGKLLSTDTQYF	TGCAGCGTTGGAAAGCTCCTAAGCACAGATACGCAGTATTTT
16	-	TRBV6-5	TRBJ1-1	TRBD1	CASSYLQGAVNTEAFF	TGTGCCAGCAGCTACCTACAGGGGGCCGTCAACACTGAAGCTTTCTTT
15	few	TRBV28	TRBJ1-4	-	CASSDLPEGREKLFF	TGTGCCAGCTCAGATTTGCCCGAGGGACGTGAAAAACTGTTTTTT
12	once	TRBV20-1	TRBJ1-1	-	CSASEWNTEAFF	TGCAGTGCCTCCGAGTGGAACACTGAAGCTTTCTTT
15	few	TRBV6-5	TRBJ2-7	-	CASSYSSAGSYEQYF	TGTGCCAGCAGTTACTCATCGGCGGGCTCCTACGAGCAGTACTTC
16	-	TRBV10-3	TRBJ1-2	-	CAISERTKGSPMGYTF	TGTGCCATCAGTGAGCGGACTAAAGGATCTCCTATGGGCTACACCTTC
13	-	TRBV11-2	TRBJ2-1	-	CASRVVRYNEQFF	TGTGCCAGCCGAGTGGTACGCTACAATGAGCAGTTCTTC
15	few	TRBV12-3/TRBV12-4	TRBJ2-1	TRBD2	CASRDTSGSINEQFF	TGTGCCAGCAGAGACACTAGCGGGAGTATCAATGAGCAGTTCTTC
18	-	TRBV15	TRBJ2-7	-	CATSRDLVSQGPYNEQYF	TGTGCCACCAGCAGAGACCTAGTTTCTCAGGGCCCCTACAATGAGCAGTACTTC
15	-	TRBV4-1	TRBJ2-3	-	CASSQGPVITDTQYF	TGCGCCAGCAGCCAGGGACCAGTAATCACAGATACGCAGTATTTT
16	-	TRBV27	TRBJ2-3	-	CASSFRRARGTDTQYF	TGTGCCAGCAGTTTTAGAAGGGCAAGAGGCACAGATACGCAGTATTTT
16	-	TRBV12-3/TRBV12-4	TRBJ1-4	TRBD1	CASSAEPGTGNEKLFF	TGTGCCAGCAGTGCTGAACCCGGGACAGGGAACGAAAAACTGTTTTTT
16	-	TRBV11-3	TRBJ2-1	TRBD2	CASNPYLSGTPNEQFF	TGTGCCAGCAACCCATACCTTAGCGGGACTCCCAATGAGCAGTTCTTC
16	few	TRBV20-1	TRBJ2-4	TRBD1	CSARTQGERAKNIQYF	TGCAGTGCTAGAACTCAGGGGGAGAGAGCCAAAAACATTCAGTACTTC
14	-	TRBV6-5	TRBJ1-1	-	CASSYVRGNTEAFF	TGTGCCAGCAGTTACGTAAGGGGGAACACTGAAGCTTTCTTT
15	-	TRBV6-2/TRBV6-3	TRBJ2-7	TRBD1	CASKDTGTGTYEQYF	TGTGCCAGCAAAGATACCGGGACAGGGACCTACGAGCAGTACTTC
17	-	TRBV29-1	TRBJ2-3	TRBD2	CSVYLLAGDAFTDTQYF	TGCAGCGTTTACCTATTAGCGGGGGACGCCTTCACAGATACGCAGTATTTT
15	many	TRBV5-1	TRBJ2-5	TRBD2	CASSLVAGEGETQYF	TGCGCCAGCAGCTTGGTAGCGGGAGAAGGGGAGACCCAGTACTTC
16	few	TRBV11-2	TRBJ2-3	TRBD2	CASSLDVRGGTDTQYF	TGTGCCAGCAGCTTAGATGTGCGGGGGGGCACAGATACGCAGTATTTT
15	-	TRBV6-1	TRBJ2-7	TRBD2	CASSAGTSGIYEQYF	TGTGCCAGCAGTGCCGGGACTAGCGGGATATACGAGCAGTACTTC
14	-	TRBV7-3	TRBJ2-1	-	CASSLMGYGNEQFF	TGTGCCAGCAGCTTAATGGGATACGGTAATGAGCAGTTCTTC
21	-	TRBV5-1	TRBJ2-1	TRBD2	CASSLAKRLAGELISYNEQFF	TGCGCCAGCAGCTTGGCAAAACGACTAGCGGGAGAACTTATCTCCTACAATGAGCAGTTCTTC
16	-	TRBV5-1	TRBJ2-5	TRBD2	CASSSSGATPGETQYF	TGCGCCAGCAGCTCTAGCGGGGCCACGCCGGGCGAGACCCAGTACTTC
15	few	TRBV28	TRBJ2-3	-	CASSPHGAGADTQYF	TGTGCCAGCAGTCCCCACGGGGCCGGTGCAGATACGCAGTATTTT
13	-	TRBV28	TRBJ2-1	TRBD2	CASSRTSMDEQFF	TGTGCCAGCAGCCGGACTAGCATGGATGAGCAGTTCTTC
15	-	TRBV20-1	TRBJ2-2	-	CSARDLGGPTGELFF	TGCAGTGCTAGAGATTTGGGGGGCCCCACCGGGGAGCTGTTTTTT
13	once	TRBV10-3	TRBJ1-2	TRBD1	CAITVGRGIGYTF	TGTGCCATCACTGTTGGCAGGGGGATTGGCTACACCTTC
14	few	TRBV27	TRBJ2-7	TRBD1	CASSLSQGADEQYF	TGTGCCAGCAGTTTAAGCCAGGGGGCCGACGAGCAGTACTTC
15	-	TRBV28	TRBJ2-5	TRBD1	CASSSPQGPQETQYF	TGTGCCAGCAGTTCGCCACAGGGGCCCCAAGAGACCCAGTACTTC
14	-	TRBV19	TRBJ1-1	TRBD1	CASRVPGGNTEAFF	TGTGCCAGTAGGGTTCCAGGGGGCAACACTGAAGCTTTCTTT
14	-	TRBV9	TRBJ2-7	TRBD2	CASSGTSGRAVQYF	TGTGCCAGCAGCGGTACTAGCGGGAGGGCCGTTCAGTACTTC